Shown below are 11 T cell receptor beta chains from a single sample sequenced in a study of blood T cell repertoires in COVID-19. The assay was immunoSEQ multiplex PCR, and TCRdb's table has in-frame clones only and misses some. This table holds more than 200,000 clones, about 87% found once. Sequencing was done on a sample of peripheral blood. These receptors were collected from a man between 25 and 39 years old with COVID-19, enrolled during active disease.

This clone was seen more than once but under ten times. The genes are TRBV19 and TRBJ1-5; D is perhaps TRBD1 (6 bases). CDR1 LNHDA and CDR2 SQIVND come from the germline V gene (reference sequence). This CDR3 has 14 residues. V was trimmed by 1 base and J by 6 bases, leaving 10 bases between them. The CDR3 region is CASSIAGGAQPQHF. CDR3 DNA: TGTGCCAGTAGTATAGCGGGGGGCGCTCAGCCCCAGCATTTT. The entire variable domain, with the rest obtained from reference TRBV19 and TRBJ1-5, is as follows: DGGITQSPKYLFRKEGQNVTLSCEQNLNHDAMYWYRQDPGQGLRLIYYSQIVNDFQKGDIAEGYSVSREKKESFPLTVTSAQKNPTAFYLCASSIAGGAQPQHFGDGTRLSIL.

The rearrangement links TRBV7-9 to TRBJ2-1; TRBD2 matches at 11 bases. Germline trimming cut 5 bases from V and 8 bases from J; bases unmatched to any gene: 14. The CDR3 totals 17 residues. Germline CDR1 and CDR2: SEHNR and FQNEAQ (reference sequence). The CDR3 sequence is CASSLPLRTSGSYEQFF. The CDR3 nucleotides are TGTGCCAGCAGCCTACCCCTCCGAACTAGCGGGAGCTATGAGCAGTTCTTC.

This clone was found once. CDR3 bases: TGTGCCAGCAGTGAACGGGGGACAGGGGTCACCGGGGAGCTGTTTTTT. Translating it yields CASSERGTGVTGELFF. The genes are TRBV2 and TRBJ2-2, with 10 bases fitting TRBD1. The germline V gene encodes CDR1 SNHLY and CDR2 FYNNEI. This CDR3 has 16 amino acids. The ends lost 2 bases at V and 4 bases at J; junction bases unmatched: 4.

CDR3 amino acids: CASSIPLPGLAGVLETQYF. CDR3 nucleotides: TGTGCCAGTAGTATCCCCCTCCCGGGACTAGCGGGAGTCCTAGAGACCCAGTACTTC. The chain has TRBV19 and TRBJ2-5, with 14 bases that match TRBD2. Germline V gene sequence: CDR1 LNHDA, CDR2 SQIVND (reference sequence). The CDR3 totals 19 residues. The J segment lost 4 bases and the V segment lost 3 bases, leaving 13 bases of the junction unmatched.

V is TRBV7-2 and J is TRBJ1-2; TRBD1 agrees at 9 bases. Germline V lookup: CDR1 SGHTA, CDR2 FQGNSA. V trimming: 5 bases; J trimming: 4 bases; junction bases outside the gene matches: 5. There are 14 residues in the CDR3. The CDR3: CASSQGQGTYGYTF. CDR3 nucleotide sequence: TGTGCCAGCAGCCAGGGACAGGGTACCTATGGCTACACCTTC.

This clone appeared a single time. CDR3 in DNA: TGTGCCAGCAGTTTATGGCCACAGGGAGCTGGCTACACCTTC. Its translation is CASSLWPQGAGYTF. This chain joins TRBV27 and TRBJ1-2, with a weak D call TRBD1 (6 bases). Trimming took off 1 base at V and 7 bases at J, with 13 bases between the two ends. This CDR3 region has 14 residues. Germline assignment: CDR1 MNHEY and CDR2 SMNVEV (reference sequence).

The chain uses TRBV18 and TRBJ1-1; 7 bases are a match to TRBD1. This CDR3 comprises 16 residues. V shed 6 bases and J 2 bases; nucleotides not matched to a gene: 12. Germline V gene sequence: CDR1 KGHSH, CDR2 LQKENI. The CDR3: CASSVQTGTVNTEAFF. The CDR3 nucleotides read TGTGCCAGCTCTGTCCAAACCGGGACAGTTAACACTGAAGCTTTCTTT.

J is TRBJ2-3 and V is TRBV7-9; 9 positions agree with TRBD1. The CDR3 spans 15 residues. Germline CDR1 and CDR2: SEHNR and FQNEAQ (reference sequence). The J segment lost 2 bases and the V segment lost 6 bases, leaving 6 bases of the junction unmatched. The CDR3 nucleotides are TGTGCCAGCAGAAAAGACAGGGGGGACACAGATACGCAGTATTTT. Residues: CASRKDRGDTDTQYF.

The chain recombines TRBV7-9 with TRBJ2-7, with 11 bases that match TRBD1. V dropped 0 bases and J dropped 7; count of bases not matched to a gene: 5. CDR3 length: 15 amino acids. Germline loops: CDR1 SEHNR, CDR2 FQNEAQ (reference sequence). The CDR3 protein is CASSLARTGGWEQYF. CDR3 nucleotide sequence: TGTGCCAGCAGCTTAGCAAGGACAGGGGGCTGGGAGCAGTACTTC.

The chain has TRBV7-2 and TRBJ1-1, with TRBD1 identical over 8 bases. The CDR3 runs 16 residues. Germline V CDR1 and CDR2: SGHTA, FQGNSA. After removal of 7 bases from V and 1 base from J, the junction contained 11 bases not matched to a gene. The CDR3 DNA is TGTGCCAGCAAGATATCCGGGACAGGCCGGAACACTGAAGCTTTCTTT. Protein: CASKISGTGRNTEAFF. Complete variable domain (other parts from reference TRBV7-2 and TRBJ1-1): GAGVSQSPSNKVTEKGKDVELRCDPISGHTALYWYRQSLGQGLEFLIYFQGNSAPDKSGLPSDRFSAERTGGSVSTLTIQRTQQEDSAVYLCASKISGTGRNTEAFFGQGTRLTVV.

The chain is built from TRBV19 and TRBJ1-6; D not certain. This CDR3 spans 15 amino acids. Per germline, CDR1 LNHDA and CDR2 SQIVND (reference sequence). With 0 bases removed from V and 0 bases from J, the gap between germline ends came to 3 bases. This CDR3 is CASSIDVSYNSPLHF. In DNA form, the CDR3 reads TGTGCCAGTAGTATAGACGTCTCCTATAATTCACCCCTCCACTTT.